The present T cell receptor beta chain was sequenced within a study of shared clonotypes between healthy human individuals. The germline gives CDR1 SGHRS, CDR2 YFSETQ. This CDR3 is built from 14 residues. The J segment lost 3 bases and the V segment lost 5 bases, leaving 5 bases of the junction unmatched. Clones were read by immunoSEQ multiplex PCR, and TCRdb kept only the in-frame ones, dropping some. The data show some 1.1 million clones, roughly 80% seen once. The origin of this receptor is a man younger than 35 in good health. Some clones in this sample may be carry-over from other donors' samples. The V call is TRBV5-1, the J call TRBJ2-7; 10 bases are a match to TRBD1. Sequenced: memory CD4+ T cells from PBMCs. Specified subset: CD45RA-negative fraction. CDR3 DNA: TGCGCCAGCAGTAAGGGGACAGGGGACTACGAGCAGTACTTC. This translates into CASSKGTGDYEQYF.